Listed below are T cell receptor beta chains from one sample, sequenced in a study of naive and memory T cell subsets. TCRdb recomputed calls from the UMI-ligation and nested PCR reads with MiXCR, one row per CDR3 protein. The repertoire holds tens of thousands of distinct CDR3 sequences, with roughly 12% as singletons. The specimen was naive CD4+ T cells from blood. The receptors shown here come from a human donor in good health. CDR3s leave out the opening cysteine and the closing phenylalanine or tryptophan.

V	J	CDR3
TRBV5-1	TRBJ2-1	ASSLRGQGGGEQF
TRBV20-1	TRBJ1-2	SVSYRGFGYT
TRBV5-1	TRBJ2-5	ASSRGLAGETQY
TRBV6-5	TRBJ2-3	ATTPPGPFTDTQY
TRBV12-3/TRBV12-4	TRBJ1-5	ASSIQGRTNQPQH
TRBV20-1	TRBJ2-1	SASRRTSGGALNEQF
TRBV6-2/TRBV6-3	TRBJ2-1	ASSPRTGGTVDEQF
TRBV11-3	TRBJ2-7	ASSRRAEQY
TRBV12-3/TRBV12-4	TRBJ2-7	ASSFSRGLAEQY
TRBV10-3	TRBJ1-2	AISEGGGYT
TRBV11-2	TRBJ1-5	ASSPVVNQPQH
TRBV30	TRBJ2-2	AWSPSARDRRPPTGELF
TRBV4-3	TRBJ2-4	ASSQDYGSIQY
TRBV12-3/TRBV12-4	TRBJ1-1	ASSYRGLLMNTEAF
TRBV18	TRBJ2-5	ASSPLGTGATETQY
TRBV29-1	TRBJ2-1	SVAYGTTNNEQF
TRBV9	TRBJ2-1	ASSPRLVSGRPYNEQF
TRBV7-9	TRBJ1-1	ASSFPGTGGGGAF
TRBV9	TRBJ1-6	ASSVKMDSPLH
TRBV18	TRBJ2-5	ASSPSTSGRETQY
TRBV19	TRBJ2-7	ASSIWDGYPYEQY
TRBV2	TRBJ2-1	ASSRNEQF
TRBV19	TRBJ2-7	ASSTGHGYEQY
TRBV29-1	TRBJ1-1	SVEVPVNTEAF
TRBV20-1	TRBJ2-1	SARRLVGGEQF
TRBV12-3/TRBV12-4	TRBJ1-4	ASSFDPRGNPTNEKLF
TRBV7-8	TRBJ1-5	ASTLTTGRARVQPQH
TRBV6-6	TRBJ2-3	ASSTGGVGMDTQY
TRBV12-3/TRBV12-4	TRBJ2-5	ASSLWQGTVKTQY
TRBV11-2	TRBJ2-3	ASSPAWGGTSGGEGTQY
TRBV12-3/TRBV12-4	TRBJ2-1	ASRQGNEQF
TRBV7-9	TRBJ2-2	ASSPPGTTHGELF
TRBV5-1	TRBJ2-7	ASSLAAGTPYEQY
TRBV12-3/TRBV12-4	TRBJ2-1	ASRSDLNEQF
TRBV2	TRBJ2-4	ASSRDGGKDIQY
TRBV6-2/TRBV6-3	TRBJ1-1	ASSYLRIMNTEAF
TRBV20-1	TRBJ2-3	SAGKTDTQY
TRBV28	TRBJ2-1	ASTSRGDRVNNEQF
TRBV29-1	TRBJ1-1	SGWTGGRTEAF